This T cell receptor (beta chain) was observed in a study of Ad26.COV2.S vaccination and SARS-CoV-2 variants. Germline assignment: CDR1 SGHNT and CDR2 YYREEE (reference sequence). This CDR3 is built from 15 residues. The V segment lost 3 bases and the J segment 7 bases; nucleotides outside the gene matches: 5. Repertoires were generated with immunoSEQ multiplex PCR, while TCRdb's copy carries only in-frame clones and drops some. Of 350,000 to 400,000 clones in the sample, around nine tenths are singletons; the top ten hold around 3.4%. Treatment given: around 19 received Ad26.COV2.S at low or high dose, single or two shots; about 5 received placebo; per-sample allocation not given. At day 63 after the first vaccine or placebo injection, samples were drawn.

The clonotype comes from a person aged 18-60 years who received the Ad26.COV2.S COVID-19 vaccine or a placebo. The chain couples TRBV5-4 to TRBJ1-4, with 11 bases matching TRBD1. The sequencing used peripheral blood, collected in a trial of Ad26.COV2.S vaccine versus placebo. The CDR3: CASSYRTGGSEKLFF. CDR3 nucleotide sequence: TGTGCCAGCAGCTACAGGACAGGGGGCAGTGAAAAACTGTTTTTT.